A selection of T cell receptor beta chains follows, all from one sample in a study of T-cell reconstitution after alpha-beta-depleted transplantation in children. TCRdb used MiXCR to reprocess the PCR reads, holding one entry per CDR3 protein. Here the sample spans about 200,000 distinct CDR3 sequences, roughly 15% being singletons. The sample in question was PBMCs from the stem cell graft donor, obtained from the stem cell graft. The receptors here all came from a human donor who donated a stem cell graft to a child with acute lymphoblastic leukemia. Each CDR3 is given with its conserved first and last residue. Each record gives: CDR3 DNA, CDR3 protein, V gene, J gene, D gene, clone size. A D gene is named only where the DNA matches it firmly. Rows give clone size only sometimes, using once, few, many, or a class for an expanded clone.

CDR3nt: TGTGCCAGCAGTATGAGGGACAGAAACACTGAAGCTTTCTTT
CDR3aa: CASSMRDRNTEAFF
v_gene: TRBV27
j_gene: TRBJ1-1
d_gene: TRBD1
abundance: many

CDR3nt: TGCGCCAGCAGCCATACTACCGGGACAGACAACACCGGGGAGCTGTTTTTT
CDR3aa: CASSHTTGTDNTGELFF
v_gene: TRBV5-1
j_gene: TRBJ2-2
d_gene: TRBD1
abundance: many

CDR3nt: TGTGCCAGCAGTTACTCTCTAACAGGGGGCTTGAACACTGAAGCTTTCTTT
CDR3aa: CASSYSLTGGLNTEAFF
v_gene: TRBV6-5
j_gene: TRBJ1-1
d_gene: TRBD1
abundance: .

CDR3nt: TGCGCCAGCAGCCTCGGACTAGCGGGGATCACCGGGGAGCTGTTTTTT
CDR3aa: CASSLGLAGITGELFF
v_gene: TRBV5-1
j_gene: TRBJ2-2
d_gene: TRBD2
abundance: many

CDR3nt: TGTGCCAGCAGTTTACTAGCGGGAGGTCTCACCGGGGAGCTGTTTTTT
CDR3aa: CASSLLAGGLTGELFF
v_gene: TRBV27
j_gene: TRBJ2-2
d_gene: TRBD2
abundance: .

CDR3nt: TGCGCCAGCAGCTTGGGGCTTGCGTTAGAGCAGTTCTTC
CDR3aa: CASSLGLALEQFF
v_gene: TRBV5-1
j_gene: TRBJ2-1
d_gene: .
abundance: few

CDR3nt: TGCGCCAGCAGCAAGGACAATCTGAACACTGAAGCTTTCTTT
CDR3aa: CASSKDNLNTEAFF
v_gene: TRBV5-1
j_gene: TRBJ1-1
d_gene: .
abundance: many

CDR3nt: TGTGCCAGCAGCTTGCATCTGGACCGCATCTACGAGCAGTACTTC
CDR3aa: CASSLHLDRIYEQYF
v_gene: TRBV5-5
j_gene: TRBJ2-7
d_gene: .
abundance: few

CDR3nt: TGCAGTGCTAGTACGGGACGGGACGCTCTCGCAGATACGCAGTATTTT
CDR3aa: CSASTGRDALADTQYF
v_gene: TRBV20-1
j_gene: TRBJ2-3
d_gene: .
abundance: many

CDR3nt: TGCAGTGCTCGGGACAGGGTAGGCAATGAGCAGTTCTTC
CDR3aa: CSARDRVGNEQFF
v_gene: TRBV20-1
j_gene: TRBJ2-1
d_gene: TRBD1
abundance: many

CDR3nt: TGTGCCAGCAGCTCGAACACCAACTATGGCTACACCTTC
CDR3aa: CASSSNTNYGYTF
v_gene: TRBV11-3
j_gene: TRBJ1-2
d_gene: .
abundance: many

CDR3nt: TGTGCCAGCAGCCAAGTGGGGGATTGGGAGACCCAGTACTTC
CDR3aa: CASSQVGDWETQYF
v_gene: TRBV4-2
j_gene: TRBJ2-5
d_gene: .
abundance: many

CDR3nt: TGTGCCACCAGTGATGAGACGACAGGGCCTGAGCAGTTCTTC
CDR3aa: CATSDETTGPEQFF
v_gene: TRBV24-1
j_gene: TRBJ2-1
d_gene: TRBD1
abundance: many

CDR3nt: TGCAGCGTGGCCCTAGGGAGGGCTACTAACTATGGCTACACCTTC
CDR3aa: CSVALGRATNYGYTF
v_gene: TRBV29-1
j_gene: TRBJ1-2
d_gene: .
abundance: many

CDR3nt: TGTGCCAGCTCACCAACTGGACCATACTTGGATCAGCCCCAGCATTTT
CDR3aa: CASSPTGPYLDQPQHF
v_gene: TRBV18
j_gene: TRBJ1-5
d_gene: .
abundance: .

CDR3nt: TGTGCCTGGAGTGCTCAGGGACAGACCCAGTACTTC
CDR3aa: CAWSAQGQTQYF
v_gene: TRBV30
j_gene: TRBJ2-5
d_gene: .
abundance: many

CDR3nt: TGTGCCAGCAGCTCCGGAGACGGCCTTGGCAAAAACATTCAGTACTTC
CDR3aa: CASSSGDGLGKNIQYF
v_gene: TRBV5-5
j_gene: TRBJ2-4
d_gene: .
abundance: many

CDR3nt: TGTGCCACCAGTGGCCATAGGACTAGCTTTAATGAGCAGTTCTTC
CDR3aa: CATSGHRTSFNEQFF
v_gene: TRBV24-1
j_gene: TRBJ2-1
d_gene: TRBD2
abundance: .

CDR3nt: TGCAGCGTTGCATGGACAGGGGGAAATCAGCCCCAGCATTTT
CDR3aa: CSVAWTGGNQPQHF
v_gene: TRBV29-1
j_gene: TRBJ1-5
d_gene: TRBD1
abundance: .

CDR3nt: TGCGCCAGCAGCTCCATCCTCCGACTAGCGGGAGTGGAGACCCAGTACTTC
CDR3aa: CASSSILRLAGVETQYF
v_gene: TRBV5-1
j_gene: TRBJ2-5
d_gene: TRBD2
abundance: many

CDR3nt: TGTGCCAGCTCACTAGGACAAAAAGACGAAGCTTTCTTT
CDR3aa: CASSLGQKDEAFF
v_gene: TRBV18
j_gene: TRBJ1-1
d_gene: .
abundance: .

CDR3nt: TGTGCCAGCAGTTCGACAGGGGGGTCCTCTGGGGCCAACGTCCTGACTTTC
CDR3aa: CASSSTGGSSGANVLTF
v_gene: TRBV7-8
j_gene: TRBJ2-6
d_gene: TRBD1
abundance: few

CDR3nt: TGTGCCAGTAAAAGCCAGGGGGAACCGAACACTGAAGCTTTCTTT
CDR3aa: CASKSQGEPNTEAFF
v_gene: TRBV19
j_gene: TRBJ1-1
d_gene: TRBD1
abundance: .

CDR3nt: TGCGCCAGCAGCTCGACAGGGGAGAAGGCTGGAAACACCATATATTTT
CDR3aa: CASSSTGEKAGNTIYF
v_gene: TRBV5-1
j_gene: TRBJ1-3
d_gene: TRBD1
abundance: many

CDR3nt: TGTGCCAGCAGTTTGGTCCGTACCTACGAGCAGTACTTC
CDR3aa: CASSLVRTYEQYF
v_gene: TRBV12-3/TRBV12-4
j_gene: TRBJ2-7
d_gene: .
abundance: many

CDR3nt: TGTGCCAGCAGTCTACAGACAGGTGGCAATCAGCCCCAGCATTTT
CDR3aa: CASSLQTGGNQPQHF
v_gene: TRBV6-5
j_gene: TRBJ1-5
d_gene: .
abundance: few

CDR3nt: TGTGCTAGTGGTTTGTCCGGCTATGGCTACACCTTC
CDR3aa: CASGLSGYGYTF
v_gene: TRBV12-5
j_gene: TRBJ1-2
d_gene: .
abundance: .

CDR3nt: TGTGCCAGCAGGTTGGGACAGGGAAGTTCTAACTATGGCTACACCTTC
CDR3aa: CASRLGQGSSNYGYTF
v_gene: TRBV12-3/TRBV12-4
j_gene: TRBJ1-2
d_gene: TRBD1
abundance: many

CDR3nt: TGCAGCGTTGTAGCCCTAGAAGCGGGAGATTACAATGAGCAGTTCTTC
CDR3aa: CSVVALEAGDYNEQFF
v_gene: TRBV29-1
j_gene: TRBJ2-1
d_gene: TRBD2
abundance: many

CDR3nt: TGTGCCAGCAGCCCCCAGCGATCGGAGGAATATGGCTACACCTTC
CDR3aa: CASSPQRSEEYGYTF
v_gene: TRBV7-9
j_gene: TRBJ1-2
d_gene: .
abundance: few

CDR3nt: TGTGCCACCAGCAGAGATGTGCCCCTTTATGGTCCCGGGTGGACCCAGTACTTC
CDR3aa: CATSRDVPLYGPGWTQYF
v_gene: TRBV15
j_gene: TRBJ2-5
d_gene: .
abundance: many

CDR3nt: TGCGCCAGCAGCCCGATCTCTAGCGGGAGAGGCACAGATACGCAGTATTTT
CDR3aa: CASSPISSGRGTDTQYF
v_gene: TRBV5-1
j_gene: TRBJ2-3
d_gene: TRBD2
abundance: many

CDR3nt: TGTGCCAGCAGCCAGCTACGGGTGAACACCGGGGAGCTGTTTTTT
CDR3aa: CASSQLRVNTGELFF
v_gene: TRBV7-8
j_gene: TRBJ2-2
d_gene: .
abundance: many

CDR3nt: TGCAGTGCTAGAGGACTAGCGGGCTACGAGCAGTACTTC
CDR3aa: CSARGLAGYEQYF
v_gene: TRBV20-1
j_gene: TRBJ2-7
d_gene: TRBD2
abundance: many

CDR3nt: TGCGCCAGCAGGGGGGGGCCGGAGCGCACAGATACGCAGTATTTT
CDR3aa: CASRGGPERTDTQYF
v_gene: TRBV5-1
j_gene: TRBJ2-3
d_gene: .
abundance: many

CDR3nt: TGTGCCAGCAGCTTGGCGGGGGAGGTAGCCTACTACGAGCAGTACTTC
CDR3aa: CASSLAGEVAYYEQYF
v_gene: TRBV5-4
j_gene: TRBJ2-7
d_gene: .
abundance: .

CDR3nt: TGTGCCAGCAGCGTAGGGGACGCCAATGAAAAACTGTTTTTT
CDR3aa: CASSVGDANEKLFF
v_gene: TRBV9
j_gene: TRBJ1-4
d_gene: .
abundance: many

CDR3nt: TGTGCTAGCAGCTTAGGTGTCGGGGGGGAGACCCAGTACTTC
CDR3aa: CASSLGVGGETQYF
v_gene: TRBV7-7
j_gene: TRBJ2-5
d_gene: TRBD2
abundance: .

CDR3nt: TGTGCCAGCAGTGAAGGACTAGCGGGAGTTCGGGCCGAGCAGTACTTC
CDR3aa: CASSEGLAGVRAEQYF
v_gene: TRBV2
j_gene: TRBJ2-7
d_gene: TRBD2
abundance: .

CDR3nt: TGTGCCACCAGTGACCCGGGGACCGAGGATCAGCCCCAGCATTTT
CDR3aa: CATSDPGTEDQPQHF
v_gene: TRBV24-1
j_gene: TRBJ1-5
d_gene: .
abundance: many

CDR3nt: TGTGCCAGCAGTTTTTCCCCGGCAGGTTATGCTTCGAATGAGCAGTTCTTC
CDR3aa: CASSFSPAGYASNEQFF
v_gene: TRBV28
j_gene: TRBJ2-1
d_gene: .
abundance: many

CDR3nt: TGTGCCAGCAGTTTATCGATTGGGCGGGGGGGTCAGCCCCAGCATTTT
CDR3aa: CASSLSIGRGGQPQHF
v_gene: TRBV27
j_gene: TRBJ1-5
d_gene: .
abundance: many

CDR3nt: TGCGCCAGCAGCCCGGGGACTAGCGGGAAGCGAGAGACCCAGTACTTC
CDR3aa: CASSPGTSGKRETQYF
v_gene: TRBV5-1
j_gene: TRBJ2-5
d_gene: TRBD2
abundance: .

CDR3nt: TGTGCCAGCAGCTTAGCCCCAGGTCCGAACACTGAAGCTTTCTTT
CDR3aa: CASSLAPGPNTEAFF
v_gene: TRBV11-2
j_gene: TRBJ1-1
d_gene: .
abundance: many

CDR3nt: TGTGCCAGCAGCTTAAGTCGCCAGCGGAAAACTGAAGCTTTCTTT
CDR3aa: CASSLSRQRKTEAFF
v_gene: TRBV7-9
j_gene: TRBJ1-1
d_gene: .
abundance: many

CDR3nt: TGCAGCGTTGAAGGGAAGGGTCCAATTTTTCGGGGCACTGAAGCTTTCTTT
CDR3aa: CSVEGKGPIFRGTEAFF
v_gene: TRBV29-1
j_gene: TRBJ1-1
d_gene: .
abundance: many

CDR3nt: TGTGCCAGCAGCCGAAGGACAGGAGGCGATTCACCCCTCCACTTT
CDR3aa: CASSRRTGGDSPLHF
v_gene: TRBV7-9
j_gene: TRBJ1-6
d_gene: TRBD1
abundance: .

CDR3nt: TGTGCCAGCAGCTTTAGCGCGGGACGGGCCTTCTCCTACGAGCAGTACTTC
CDR3aa: CASSFSAGRAFSYEQYF
v_gene: TRBV7-8
j_gene: TRBJ2-7
d_gene: .
abundance: .

CDR3nt: TGTGCCAGCAGCTTAGTAGGTCTAGCGGGAGGACCCAGCTCCTACAATGAGCAGTTCTTC
CDR3aa: CASSLVGLAGGPSSYNEQFF
v_gene: TRBV11-3
j_gene: TRBJ2-1
d_gene: TRBD2
abundance: .

CDR3nt: TGCGCCAGCAGCCCCTCCCTGGGCAGGGGGCTGTCAGATGGCTACACCTTC
CDR3aa: CASSPSLGRGLSDGYTF
v_gene: TRBV10-2
j_gene: TRBJ1-2
d_gene: TRBD1
abundance: .

CDR3nt: TGTGCCAGCAGTCCGCATGGGACCTCGGTCACTGAAGCTTTCTTT
CDR3aa: CASSPHGTSVTEAFF
v_gene: TRBV6-5
j_gene: TRBJ1-1
d_gene: .
abundance: many

CDR3nt: TGCGCCAGCAGGTGGAGTGGCGGGAGCTCCTACAATGAGCAGTTCTTC
CDR3aa: CASRWSGGSSYNEQFF
v_gene: TRBV5-1
j_gene: TRBJ2-1
d_gene: TRBD2
abundance: many

CDR3nt: TGCGCCAGCAGCTTACAGGGGGGAACCTACGAGCAGTACTTC
CDR3aa: CASSLQGGTYEQYF
v_gene: TRBV5-1
j_gene: TRBJ2-7
d_gene: TRBD1
abundance: many

CDR3nt: TGTGCCAGCAGCCGCGCCACGGGGAGGGCCGGGGAGACCCAGTACTTC
CDR3aa: CASSRATGRAGETQYF
v_gene: TRBV6-1
j_gene: TRBJ2-5
d_gene: TRBD2
abundance: many

CDR3nt: TGTGCCAGCAGCTTGGCATCGACAGGGTACAATGAGCAGTTCTTC
CDR3aa: CASSLASTGYNEQFF
v_gene: TRBV5-5
j_gene: TRBJ2-1
d_gene: TRBD1
abundance: many